This TCR beta chain came from a study of cytomegalovirus exposure and HLA in healthy donors. The CDR3 is 15 residues long. Germline loops: CDR1 SEHNR, CDR2 FQNEAQ (reference sequence). Trimming removed 5 bases from V and 5 bases from J; junction bases left unmatched: 9. The PCR was carried out with 60 Vbeta primers and 13 Jbeta primers. Generated by immunoSEQ multiplex PCR, the TCRdb table keeps only in-frame clones and is missing some. The sample lists fewer than 200,000 clones, 75% to 85% occurring once. This rearrangement joins TRBV7-9 to TRBJ1-3, with 7 bases aligning to TRBD1. Material for sequencing was PBMCs. This sequence was found in a female donor in good health and CMV-seronegative. This CDR3 reads CASSPRRDSRNTIYF. CDR3 DNA sequence: TGTGCCAGCAGCCCGAGAAGGGACAGCCGAAACACCATATATTTT.